The 10 T cell receptor beta chains reported below all come from one sample, sequenced in a study of shared clonotypes between healthy human individuals. CD45RO-negative, CCR7-positively selected cells formed the naive CD8 fraction, excluding terminally differentiated effector memory CD45RA+ cells. Produced via immunoSEQ multiplex PCR; TCRdb's table is partial and in-frame only. Seen here are roughly 650,000 clones, about 95% observed once, and the top ten hold 0.11%. The sequencing sample was made of naive CD8+ T cells sorted from blood. Receptors were obtained from a woman aged 25 to 45 in good health.

This chain links TRBV5-6 with TRBJ2-5, with 8 bases fitting TRBD1. The CDR3 runs 15 residues. The V and J ends lost 0 bases and 5 bases, in that order; junction bases with no gene match: 6. Germline V gene data show CDR1 as SGHDT and CDR2 as YYEEEE. The DNA for the CDR3 is TGTGCCAGCAGCTTGGGGCAGGGGGCAAGGGAGACCCAGTACTTC. It codes for CASSLGQGARETQYF.

This clone was counted a single time. The chain recombines TRBV28 with TRBJ1-6; D remains ambiguous. With 11 bases removed from V and 5 bases from J, the gap between germline ends came to 10 bases. CDR1 MDHEN and CDR2 SYDVKM come from the germline V gene. This CDR3 comprises 12 residues. The CDR3 loop is CACRADNSPLHF. The DNA for the CDR3 is TGTGCCTGTCGGGCAGATAATTCACCCCTCCACTTT.

The chain is built from TRBV19 and TRBJ2-2, with 9 positions matching TRBD2. V lost 3 bases and J lost 6; bases outside the gene matches: 8. Looked up from germline, CDR1 is LNHDA and CDR2 is SQIVND (reference sequence). CDR3 length equals 16 residues. CDR3 sequence reads: CASSMSLAGSAGELFF. The CDR3 DNA reads TGTGCCAGTAGTATGTCTCTAGCGGGATCCGCCGGGGAGCTGTTTTTT.

Notes on this clone: Other DNA sequences in this sample translate to the same CDR3. The V and J genes are TRBV27 and TRBJ2-3; 8 bases match TRBD2. CDR1 and CDR2 from the germline V gene are MNHEY and SMNVEV (reference sequence). The CDR3 covers 14 residues. Germline trimming cut 5 bases from V and 3 bases from J; bases unmatched to any gene: 4. DNA for the CDR3: TGTGCCAGCAGTCCAAGCGGGAGAACAGATACGCAGTATTTT. It yields the protein CASSPSGRTDTQYF.

The V and J genes are TRBV9 and TRBJ1-2; the D is unclear. The CDR3 runs to 13 residues. Per the germline V gene, CDR1 is SGDLS and CDR2 is YYNGEE. The V end lost 0 bases, the J end lost 4 bases, and 7 bases lay between the germline ends. CDR3 sequence (DNA): TGTGCCAGCAGCGTAGGGGGTCCCTATGGCTACACCTTC. This encodes CASSVGGPYGYTF. Together with reference TRBV9 and TRBJ1-2, the CDR3 gives the full variable domain: DSGVTQTPKHLITATGQRVTLRCSPRSGDLSVYWYQQSLDQGLQFLIQYYNGEERAKGNILERFSAQQFPDLHSELNLSSLELGDSALYFCASSVGGPYGYTFGSGTRLTVV.

The rearrangement uses TRBV7-2 and TRBJ2-2; 9 bases fit TRBD2. The germline gives CDR1 SGHTA, CDR2 FQGNSA. The CDR3 loop spans 16 amino acids. V shed 1 base, J shed 4 bases, and the junction held 4 bases outside the gene matches. CDR3 sequence reads: CASSLVREGPTGELFF. The CDR3 DNA reads as TGTGCCAGCAGCTTAGTGCGGGAGGGCCCCACCGGGGAGCTGTTTTTT. The whole variable domain, filled in from reference TRBV7-2 and TRBJ2-2, reads GAGVSQSPSNKVTEKGKDVELRCDPISGHTALYWYRQSLGQGLEFLIYFQGNSAPDKSGLPSDRFSAERTGGSVSTLTIQRTQQEDSAVYLCASSLVREGPTGELFFGEGSRLTVL.

This chain connects TRBV7-9 to TRBJ2-1; 7 bases agree with TRBD2. This CDR3 contains 14 residues. The ends lost 5 bases at V and 6 bases at J; junction bases unmatched: 7. CDR1 and CDR2 from the germline V gene are SEHNR and FQNEAQ (reference sequence). CDR3 protein: CASSPASGINEQFF. The CDR3 coding sequence is TGTGCCAGCAGCCCCGCTAGCGGAATCAATGAGCAGTTCTTC.

This chain joins TRBV30 and TRBJ1-5; TRBD1 agrees at 7 bases. V dropped 0 bases and J dropped 6; count of bases not matched to a gene: 8. This CDR3 comprises 15 residues. CDR1 is GTSNPN and CDR2 is SVGIG in the germline V gene (reference sequence). The CDR3 loop is CAWSVGPGGGQPQHF. CDR3 nucleotides: TGTGCCTGGAGTGTTGGGCCAGGGGGGGGTCAGCCCCAGCATTTT.

CDR3 sequence: CASSPSQGLNSYEQYF. The DNA for the CDR3 is TGCGCCAGCAGCCCGTCACAAGGACTGAACTCCTACGAGCAGTACTTC. The chain has TRBV4-1 and TRBJ2-7, with a possible D match to TRBD2 (5 bases). Trimming left V 4 bases short and J 0 bases short, with 16 bases between. The length of the CDR3 is 16 residues. CDR1 and CDR2 (germline): MGHRA, YSYEKL.

The count of this clone is one. The chain couples TRBV14 to TRBJ1-6; D possibly corresponds to TRBD1 (6 bases). This CDR3 contains 16 residues. Trimming removed 1 base at V and 6 bases at J, with 13 bases between. CDR1 SGHDN and CDR2 FVKESK come from the germline V gene. The CDR3 DNA follows: TGTGCCAGCAGCCAAGGCAGGGACAAATTTAATTCACCCCTCCACTTT. Encoded protein: CASSQGRDKFNSPLHF.